The clone carrying this TCR beta chain was counted once. Newly diagnosed hyperthyroidism, duration under 2 months, in patients aged 18 to 65. These data are taken from a study of T cells in Graves' hyperthyroidism and ophthalmopathy. The TCR beta CDR3 regions underwent amplification using RNA transcripts as the source. Primed by the HTBI set, a first-round RT-PCR was run on the TCR CDR3. TCRdb passed the multiplex PCR reads through MiXCR, listing each CDR3 protein once. The sample consists of roughly 700,000 distinct CDR3 sequences, roughly 32% of them appearing once. This sequence was found in a woman aged 40-49 years with Graves' hyperthyroidism. Sequencing input: blood.

CDR3 bases: TGTGCCAGGCAGGGTGGTGGCTACACCTTC. Translation: CARQGGGYTF. The gene calls are TRBV7-9 and TRBJ1-2; D might be TRBD1 (5 bases). The V gene's germline CDR1 is SEHNR and CDR2 FQNEAQ (reference sequence). The CDR3 covers 10 residues. V was shortened by 9 bases and J by 7 bases, with 9 bases between the two germline ends.